What follows are 5 T cell receptor beta chains derived from one specimen sequenced in a study of shared clonotypes between healthy human individuals. Libraries were prepared by immunoSEQ multiplex PCR; TCRdb keeps only in-frame clonotypes and omits some of them. In the table there are roughly 600,000 clones, 95% to 98% of which are singletons. Positive CCR7 selection of CD45RO-negative cells yielded the naive CD8 cells, and terminally differentiated effector memory CD45RA+ cells were excluded. The sequencing input was naive CD8+ T cells sorted from blood. All receptors come from a man aged 30-40 years in good health.

This sequence joins TRBV4-3 and TRBJ2-7, with a possible D match to TRBD2 (6 bases). This CDR3 has 16 residues. The V end lost 0 bases, the J end lost 2 bases, and 14 bases lay between the germline ends. Germline V gene sequence: CDR1 LGHNA, CDR2 YSLEER. The CDR3 here is CASSQDSMSGAYEQYF. The CDR3 DNA sequence: TGCGCCAGCAGCCAAGATTCTATGTCGGGAGCCTACGAGCAGTACTTC.

In this sample, this clone turned up once. The chain links TRBV4-1 to TRBJ2-7; D is possibly TRBD1 (5 bases). This CDR3 comprises 14 residues. V was shortened by 0 bases and J by 4 bases, with 10 bases between the two germline ends. The germline V gene encodes CDR1 MGHRA and CDR2 YSYEKL. CDR3 amino acids: CASSQESQGYEQYF. CDR3 nucleotide sequence: TGCGCCAGCAGCCAAGAAAGCCAGGGTTACGAGCAGTACTTC.

The chain uses TRBV4-1 and TRBJ2-5; the D is unclear. V gave up 1 base and J gave up 3 bases, with 9 bases separating them. The germline CDR1 and CDR2 sequences are MGHRA and YSYEKL. CDR3 size: 14 residues. The CDR3 reads CASSQGPFEETQYF. The CDR3 region has the DNA TGCGCCAGCAGCCAAGGGCCGTTTGAAGAGACCCAGTACTTC.

V usage is TRBV6-5 and J usage is TRBJ2-1; D perhaps matches TRBD1 (6 bases). This CDR3 contains 14 residues. With 5 bases removed from V and 8 bases from J, the gap between germline ends came to 16 bases. The germline gives CDR1 MNHEY, CDR2 SVGAGI. CDR3: CASSSSGASDEQFF. The CDR3 bases are TGTGCCAGCAGTAGCTCAGGGGCGAGCGATGAGCAGTTCTTC.

The rearrangement joins TRBV4-3 to TRBJ2-7, with D perhaps TRBD2 (5 bases). This CDR3 has 16 residues. Trimming stripped 0 bases from V and 0 bases from J, with 12 bases between. Germline V gene sequence: CDR1 LGHNA, CDR2 YSLEER. The CDR3 reads CASSQELSGGSYEQYF. For the CDR3, the DNA is TGCGCCAGCAGCCAAGAGCTCAGCGGAGGCTCCTACGAGCAGTACTTC.